The 2 T cell receptor beta chains reported below all come from one sample, sequenced in a study of shared clonotypes between healthy human individuals. TCRdb keeps only in-frame clones here, not all; method: immunoSEQ multiplex PCR. The repertoire has 2 million to 2.5 million clones, around 92% of them found once; the top ten carry 0.37%. The sample taken for sequencing was naive CD4+ T cells from PBMCs. Subset indicated: CD45RA+ positively selected. The receptors stem from a man in his late teens or twenties in good health. Some clones in this sample may be carry-over from other donors' samples.

Worth noting for this clone: Other DNA variants within this sample encode the same CDR3. Here the CDR3 reads CASSEGQGATGYTF. DNA for the CDR3: TGCGCCAGCAGCGAGGGACAGGGGGCCACAGGCTACACCTTC. The chain is built from TRBV5-1 and TRBJ1-2, with TRBD1 matching 12 bases. CDR1 is SGHRS and CDR2 is YFSETQ in the germline V gene. Trimming took 4 bases from V and 8 from J; bases not matched to a gene: 6. CDR3 length equals 14 residues.

V is TRBV6-1 and J is TRBJ1-2; D is undetermined. V lost 0 bases, J lost 4 bases, and 12 bases lay in between. This CDR3 region has 15 residues. Looked up from germline, CDR1 is MNHNS and CDR2 is SASEGT. DNA of the CDR3: TGTGCCAGCAGTGAAGCATGGGTAAGCGGCTATGGCTACACCTTC. As protein: CASSEAWVSGYGYTF.